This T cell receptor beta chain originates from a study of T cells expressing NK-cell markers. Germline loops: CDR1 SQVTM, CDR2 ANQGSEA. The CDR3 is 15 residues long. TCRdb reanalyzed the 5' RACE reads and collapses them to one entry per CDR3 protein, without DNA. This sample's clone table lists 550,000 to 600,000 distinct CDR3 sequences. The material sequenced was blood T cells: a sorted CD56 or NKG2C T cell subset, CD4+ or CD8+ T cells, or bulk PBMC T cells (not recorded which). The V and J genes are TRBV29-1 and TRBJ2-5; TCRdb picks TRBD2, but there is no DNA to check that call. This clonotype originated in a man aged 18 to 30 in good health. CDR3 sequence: CSLLAGGPLGETQYF.